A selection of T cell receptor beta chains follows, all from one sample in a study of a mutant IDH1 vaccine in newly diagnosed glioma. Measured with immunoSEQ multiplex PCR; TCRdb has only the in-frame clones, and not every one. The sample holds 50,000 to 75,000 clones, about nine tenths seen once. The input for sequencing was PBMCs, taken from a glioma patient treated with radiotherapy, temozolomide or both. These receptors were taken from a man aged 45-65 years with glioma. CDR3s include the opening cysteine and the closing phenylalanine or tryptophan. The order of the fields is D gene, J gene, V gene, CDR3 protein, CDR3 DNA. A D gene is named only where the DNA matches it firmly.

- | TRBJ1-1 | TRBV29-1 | CSVEDRGQFTEAFF | TGCAGCGTTGAAGACAGGGGTCAGTTCACTGAAGCTTTCTTT
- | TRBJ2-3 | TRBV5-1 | CASSSADTDTQYF | TGCGCCAGCAGCTCCGCTGACACAGATACGCAGTATTTT
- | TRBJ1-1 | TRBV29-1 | CSVEAYTEAFF | TGCAGCGTTGAAGCATACACTGAAGCTTTCTTT
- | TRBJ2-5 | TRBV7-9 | CASSLRADQETQYF | TGTGCCAGCAGCTTAAGGGCGGACCAAGAGACCCAGTACTTC
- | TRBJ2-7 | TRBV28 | CASSFPGQEQYF | TGTGCCAGCAGTTTTCCCGGACAAGAGCAGTACTTC
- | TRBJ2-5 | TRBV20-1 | CSASGLGTQYF | TGCAGTGCTAGCGGATTGGGGACCCAGTACTTC
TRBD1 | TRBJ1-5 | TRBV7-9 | CASSQGASAQHF | TGTGCCAGCAGCCAGGGGGCGTCGGCCCAGCATTTT
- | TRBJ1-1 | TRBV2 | CASRPQGGFWEAFF | TGTGCCAGCAGACCCCAGGGTGGGTTCTGGGAAGCTTTCTTT
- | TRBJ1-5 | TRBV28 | CASSLLQGYNQPQHF | TGTGCCAGCAGTCTACTGCAGGGATACAATCAGCCCCAGCATTTT
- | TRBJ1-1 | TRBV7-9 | CASSLGGRTEAFF | TGTGCCAGCAGCTTAGGGGGAAGGACTGAAGCTTTCTTT
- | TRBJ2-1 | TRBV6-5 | CASSYSARPRYNEQFF | TGTGCCAGCAGTTACTCCGCCCGCCCGAGGTACAATGAGCAGTTCTTC
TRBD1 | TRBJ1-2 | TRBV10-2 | CASQVGTGRVGYTF | TGCGCCAGCCAGGTCGGGACAGGGAGGGTTGGCTACACCTTC
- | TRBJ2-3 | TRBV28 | CASNSDTDTQYF | TGTGCCAGCAACTCCGACACAGATACGCAGTATTTT
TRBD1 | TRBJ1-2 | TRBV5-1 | CASSLETGGGYTF | TGCGCCAGCAGCTTGGAGACAGGGGGCGGCTACACCTTC
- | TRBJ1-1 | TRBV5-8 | CAIQGEGGTEAFF | TGTGCCATACAGGGAGAGGGTGGCACTGAAGCTTTCTTT
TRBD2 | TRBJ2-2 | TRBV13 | CASSLGLAGRAGELFF | TGTGCCAGCAGCTTAGGGCTAGCGGGAAGGGCCGGGGAGCTGTTTTTT
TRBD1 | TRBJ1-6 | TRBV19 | CASSPQGRRGRNSPLHF | TGTGCCAGTAGTCCGCAGGGGAGAAGGGGGCGGAATTCACCCCTCCACTTT
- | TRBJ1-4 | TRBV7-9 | CASSLMIGRNEKLFF | TGTGCCAGCAGCTTGATGATTGGACGTAATGAAAAACTGTTTTTT
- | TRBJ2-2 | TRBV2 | CASSQRRAEELFF | TGTGCCAGCTCGCAACGCAGAGCTGAGGAGCTGTTTTTT
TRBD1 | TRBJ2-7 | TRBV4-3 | CASSHLRDRGEQYF | TGCGCCAGCAGCCACCTCCGGGACAGGGGCGAGCAGTACTTC